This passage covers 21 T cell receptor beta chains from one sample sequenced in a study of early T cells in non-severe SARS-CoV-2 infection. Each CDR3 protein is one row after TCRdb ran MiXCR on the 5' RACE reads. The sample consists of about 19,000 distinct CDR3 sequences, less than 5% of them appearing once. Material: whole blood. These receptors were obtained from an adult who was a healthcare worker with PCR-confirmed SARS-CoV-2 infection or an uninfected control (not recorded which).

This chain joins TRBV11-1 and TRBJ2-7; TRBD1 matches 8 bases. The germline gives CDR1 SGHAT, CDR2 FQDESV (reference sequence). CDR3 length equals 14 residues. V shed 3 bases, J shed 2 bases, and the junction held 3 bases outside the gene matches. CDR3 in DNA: TGTGCCAGCAGCTTGGACAGGGACCCCTACGAGCAGTACTTC. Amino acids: CASSLDRDPYEQYF.

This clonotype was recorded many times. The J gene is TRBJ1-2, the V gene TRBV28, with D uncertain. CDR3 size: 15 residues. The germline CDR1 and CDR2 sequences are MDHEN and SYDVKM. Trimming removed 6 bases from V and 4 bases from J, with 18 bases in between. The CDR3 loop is CASRIPTGDVYGYTF. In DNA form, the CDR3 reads TGTGCCAGCAGAATACCGACGGGAGATGTCTATGGCTACACCTTC.

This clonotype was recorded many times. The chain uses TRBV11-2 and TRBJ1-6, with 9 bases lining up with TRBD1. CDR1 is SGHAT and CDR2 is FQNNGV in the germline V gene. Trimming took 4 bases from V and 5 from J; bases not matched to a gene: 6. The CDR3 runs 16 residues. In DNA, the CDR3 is TGTGCCAGCAGCTCGGGGGACAGGGTTGATAATTCACCCCTCCACTTT. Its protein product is CASSSGDRVDNSPLHF.

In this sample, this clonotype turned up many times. CDR3 amino acids: CSALDVIALTYEQYF. In nucleotides, the CDR3 is TGCAGTGCATTAGACGTGATCGCCTTAACCTACGAGCAGTACTTC. The gene calls are TRBV20-1 and TRBJ2-7, with unresolved D. V dropped 6 bases and J dropped 2 bases, with 20 bases sitting between them. Germline V lookup: CDR1 DFQATT, CDR2 SNEGSKA (reference sequence). The CDR3 length is 15 residues.

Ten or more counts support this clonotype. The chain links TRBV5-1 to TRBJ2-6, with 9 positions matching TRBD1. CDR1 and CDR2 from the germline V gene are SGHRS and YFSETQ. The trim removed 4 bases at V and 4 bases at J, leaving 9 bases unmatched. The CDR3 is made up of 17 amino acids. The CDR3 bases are TGCGCCAGCAGCCCGTTGGGACAGGGTACGGGGGCCAACGTCCTGACTTTC. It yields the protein CASSPLGQGTGANVLTF.

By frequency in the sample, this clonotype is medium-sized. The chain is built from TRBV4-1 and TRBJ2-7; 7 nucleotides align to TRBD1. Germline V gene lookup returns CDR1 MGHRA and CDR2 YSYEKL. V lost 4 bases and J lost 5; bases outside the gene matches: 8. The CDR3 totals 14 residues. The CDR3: CASSPRQGLDEQYF. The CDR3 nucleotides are TGCGCCAGCAGCCCTCGACAGGGATTGGACGAGCAGTACTTC.

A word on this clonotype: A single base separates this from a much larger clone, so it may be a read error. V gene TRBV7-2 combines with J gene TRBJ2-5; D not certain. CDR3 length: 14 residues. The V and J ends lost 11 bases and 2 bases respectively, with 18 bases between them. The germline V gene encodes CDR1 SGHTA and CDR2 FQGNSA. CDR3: CAAVAMAVQETQYF. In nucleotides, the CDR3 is TGTGCCGCGGTCGCTATGGCGGTTCAAGAGACCCAGTACTTC. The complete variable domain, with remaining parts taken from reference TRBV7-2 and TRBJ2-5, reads GAGVSQSPSNKVTEKGKDVELRCDPISGHTALYWYRQSLGQGLEFLIYFQGNSAPDKSGLPSDRFSAERTGGSVSTLTIQRTQQEDSAVYLCAAVAMAVQETQYFGPGTRLLVL.

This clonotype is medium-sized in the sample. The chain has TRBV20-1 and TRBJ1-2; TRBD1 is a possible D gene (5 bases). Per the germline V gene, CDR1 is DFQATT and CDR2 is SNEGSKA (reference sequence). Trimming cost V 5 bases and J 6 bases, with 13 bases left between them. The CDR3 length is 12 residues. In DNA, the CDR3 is TGCAGTGCTGATCAGGGAGGGCATGGCTACACCTTC. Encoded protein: CSADQGGHGYTF.

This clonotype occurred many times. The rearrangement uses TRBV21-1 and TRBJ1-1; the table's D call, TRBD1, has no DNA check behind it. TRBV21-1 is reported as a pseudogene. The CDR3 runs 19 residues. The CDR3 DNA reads TGTGCCAGCAGCAACAACACCACGGGACAGGTGGGGAGGAGCACTGAAGCTTTCTTT. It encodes CASSNNTTGQVGRSTEAFF.

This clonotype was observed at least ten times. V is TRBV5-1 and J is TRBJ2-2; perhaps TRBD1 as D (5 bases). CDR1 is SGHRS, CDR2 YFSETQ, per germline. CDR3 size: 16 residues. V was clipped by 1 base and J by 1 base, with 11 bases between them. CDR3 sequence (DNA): TGCGCCAGCAGCTTGAAACCAGGGATGAACACCGGGGAGCTGTTTTTT. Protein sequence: CASSLKPGMNTGELFF. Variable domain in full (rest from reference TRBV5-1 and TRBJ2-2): KAGVTQTPRYLIKTRGQQVTLSCSPISGHRSVSWYQQTPGQGLQFLFEYFSETQRNKGNFPGRFSGRQFSNSRSEMNVSTLELGDSALYLCASSLKPGMNTGELFFGEGSRLTVL.

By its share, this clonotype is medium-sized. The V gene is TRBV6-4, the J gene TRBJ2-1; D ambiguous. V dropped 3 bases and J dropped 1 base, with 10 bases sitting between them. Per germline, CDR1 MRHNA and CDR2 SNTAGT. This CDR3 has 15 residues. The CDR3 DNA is TGTGCCAGCAGTGAGGGTAGCCGGTCCTACAATGAGCAGTTCTTC. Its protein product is CASSEGSRSYNEQFF.

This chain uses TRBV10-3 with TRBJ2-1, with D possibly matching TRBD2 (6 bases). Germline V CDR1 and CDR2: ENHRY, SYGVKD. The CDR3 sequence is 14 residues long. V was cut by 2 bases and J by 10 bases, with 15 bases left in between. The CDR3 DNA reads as TGTGCCATCAGTGAGCGGCGGGGCGCAGACGAGCAGTTCTTC. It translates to CAISERRGADEQFF.

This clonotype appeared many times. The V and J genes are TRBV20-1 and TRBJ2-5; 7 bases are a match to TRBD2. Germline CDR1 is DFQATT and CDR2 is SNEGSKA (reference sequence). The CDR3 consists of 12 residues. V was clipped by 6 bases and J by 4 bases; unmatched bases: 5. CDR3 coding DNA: TGCAGTGCCGGGGGGTTGAGAGAGACCCAGTACTTC. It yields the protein CSAGGLRETQYF.

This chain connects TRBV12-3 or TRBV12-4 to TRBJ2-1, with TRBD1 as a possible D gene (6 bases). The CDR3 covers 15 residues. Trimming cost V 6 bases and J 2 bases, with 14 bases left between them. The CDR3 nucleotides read TGTGCCAGCAGATCCATACAGGGTGCCTACAATGAGCAGTTCTTC. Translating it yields CASRSIQGAYNEQFF.

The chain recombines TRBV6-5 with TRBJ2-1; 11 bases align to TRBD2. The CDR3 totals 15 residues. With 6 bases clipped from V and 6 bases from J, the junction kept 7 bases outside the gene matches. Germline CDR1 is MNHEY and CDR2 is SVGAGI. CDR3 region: CASRVSGGASNEQFF. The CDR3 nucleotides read TGTGCCAGCAGGGTTAGCGGGGGGGCTTCCAATGAGCAGTTCTTC.

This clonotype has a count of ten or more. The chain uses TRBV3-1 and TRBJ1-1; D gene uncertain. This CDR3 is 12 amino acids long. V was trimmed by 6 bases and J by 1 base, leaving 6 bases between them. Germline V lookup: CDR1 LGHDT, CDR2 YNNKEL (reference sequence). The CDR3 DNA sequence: TGTGCCAGCAGGAGAGAGAACACTGAAGCTTTCTTT. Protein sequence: CASRRENTEAFF.

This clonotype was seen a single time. The CDR3 sequence: CASSELLGDVAYEQYF. The CDR3 nucleotides are TGTGCCAGCAGTGAACTCCTAGGTGACGTAGCCTACGAGCAGTACTTC. This rearrangement joins TRBV6-1 to TRBJ2-7; D not resolved. The germline V gene encodes CDR1 MNHNS and CDR2 SASEGT. The CDR3 contains 16 residues. Trimming pared 2 bases from V and 2 bases from J, leaving 16 bases between.

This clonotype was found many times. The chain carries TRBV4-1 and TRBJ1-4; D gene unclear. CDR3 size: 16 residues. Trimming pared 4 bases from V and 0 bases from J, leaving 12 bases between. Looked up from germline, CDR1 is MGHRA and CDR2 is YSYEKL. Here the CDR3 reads CASSLRTGTTNEKLFF. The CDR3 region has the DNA TGCGCCAGCAGCCTCCGAACCGGGACAACTAATGAAAAACTGTTTTTT.

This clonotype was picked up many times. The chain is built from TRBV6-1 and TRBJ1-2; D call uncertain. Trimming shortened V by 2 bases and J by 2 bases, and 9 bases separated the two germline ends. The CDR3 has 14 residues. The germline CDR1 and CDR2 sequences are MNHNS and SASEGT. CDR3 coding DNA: TGTGCCAGCAGTGAACAGCAAAGGAACTATGGCTACACCTTC. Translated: CASSEQQRNYGYTF.

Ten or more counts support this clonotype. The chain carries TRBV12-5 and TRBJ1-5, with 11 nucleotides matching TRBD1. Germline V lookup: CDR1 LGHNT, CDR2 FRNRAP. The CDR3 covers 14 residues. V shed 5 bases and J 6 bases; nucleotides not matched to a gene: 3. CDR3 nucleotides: TGTGCTAGTGGTACCGGGACAGGGGGTCAGCCCCAGCATTTT. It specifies CASGTGTGGQPQHF.

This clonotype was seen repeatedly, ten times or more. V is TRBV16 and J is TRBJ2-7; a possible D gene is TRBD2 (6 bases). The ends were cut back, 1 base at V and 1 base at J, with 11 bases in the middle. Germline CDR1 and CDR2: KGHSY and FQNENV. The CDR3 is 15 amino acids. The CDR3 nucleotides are TGTGCCAGCAGCCAATTTCAGGGAGGATCCTACGAGCAGTACTTC. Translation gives CASSQFQGGSYEQYF.